The 17 T cell receptor beta chains given below trace back to one sample, sequenced in a study of T cells after yellow fever vaccination. In TCRdb, the 5' RACE reads were re-called with MiXCR into one record per CDR3 protein. The sample contains around 300,000 distinct CDR3 sequences, 4.1% of which appear only once. Source: PBMCs, taken 5 days after the yellow fever booster vaccination. All receptors come from a young man who received the YFV17D yellow fever vaccine.

This clonotype occurred many times. The V gene is TRBV12-3 or TRBV12-4, the J gene TRBJ2-5, with D maybe TRBD1 (6 bases). Trimming removed 4 bases from V and 1 base from J, with 10 bases in between. The length of the CDR3 is 14 residues. CDR3 sequence: CASSYPGVQETQYF. The CDR3 DNA reads TGTGCCAGCAGTTACCCAGGGGTCCAAGAGACCCAGTACTTC.

The V gene is TRBV4-2, the J gene TRBJ2-5; 11 bases are shared with TRBD2. The length of the CDR3 is 19 residues. Germline V gene sequence: CDR1 LGHNA, CDR2 YNFKEQ. Trimming cost V 1 base and J 1 base; bases outside gene matches: 11. The CDR3 is CASSQGSGTSGGFQETQYF. In DNA, the CDR3 is TGTGCCAGCAGCCAAGGCTCCGGGACTAGCGGAGGATTCCAAGAGACCCAGTACTTC.

This clonotype came up many times. The chain couples TRBV29-1 to TRBJ1-1; D is perhaps TRBD1 (5 bases). Trimming removed 3 bases at V and 0 bases at J, with 8 bases between. Germline CDR1 SQVTM, CDR2 ANQGSEA. This CDR3 is 13 amino acids long. This CDR3 is CSVEGEVNTEAFF. CDR3 sequence (DNA): TGCAGCGTTGAGGGGGAAGTGAACACTGAAGCTTTCTTT.

This clonotype was picked up a small number of times. The chain has TRBV4-3 and TRBJ2-3, with 7 nucleotides matching TRBD2. Unmatched junction bases numbered 6, after V lost 0 bases and J lost 0 bases. This CDR3 comprises 17 residues. Germline CDR1 is LGHNA and CDR2 is YSLEER. CDR3 nucleotide sequence: TGCGCCAGCAGCCAAGATCAGTTGCGGGGGAGCACAGATACGCAGTATTTT. This codes for CASSQDQLRGSTDTQYF.

This clonotype was seen repeatedly, ten times or more. V gene TRBV9 combines with J gene TRBJ2-3; no definite D call. V was clipped by 3 bases and J by 5 bases, with 10 bases between them. The CDR3 is made up of 13 amino acids. In germline, CDR1 is SGDLS, CDR2 YYNGEE. The CDR3 here is CASSGPGGDTQYF. The CDR3 DNA is TGTGCCAGCAGCGGACCCGGCGGAGATACGCAGTATTTT.

The chain couples TRBV6-5 to TRBJ1-2, with a weak D call TRBD1 (5 bases). The ends were cut back, 0 bases at V and 4 bases at J, with 15 bases in the middle. Germline-derived CDR1 and CDR2 are MNHEY and SVGAGI. This CDR3 spans 16 amino acids. The CDR3 sequence: CASSYSRRGGGYGYTF. The CDR3 DNA reads as TGTGCCAGCAGTTACTCCCGCCGGGGGGGGGGCTATGGCTACACCTTC.

This clonotype came up a few times. The chain uses TRBV15 and TRBJ2-1, with TRBD2 matching over 10 bases. The CDR3 spans 17 residues. CDR1 is LNHNV, CDR2 YYDKDF, per germline (reference sequence). Trimming took 1 base from V and 7 from J; bases not matched to a gene: 10. CDR3: CATSRGGWASGGNEQFF. CDR3 DNA sequence: TGTGCCACCAGCAGAGGCGGGTGGGCTAGCGGGGGAAATGAGCAGTTCTTC.

There are many counts of this clonotype. The chain combines TRBV5-1 with TRBJ2-3, with D tentatively TRBD1 (5 bases). The CDR3 contains 16 residues. Trimming cost V 0 bases and J 0 bases, with 11 bases left between them. From germline, CDR1 is SGHRS and CDR2 YFSETQ. The DNA of the CDR3 is TGCGCCAGCAGCTTGGGACAGCTATCTAGCACAGATACGCAGTATTTT. Protein product: CASSLGQLSSTDTQYF.

The V call is TRBV20-1, the J call TRBJ1-2; D unresolved. The V gene lost 3 bases and the J gene lost 1 base, with 0 bases spanning the gap. Per the germline V gene, CDR1 is DFQATT and CDR2 is SNEGSKA (reference sequence). This CDR3 spans 10 amino acids. The CDR3 DNA reads TGCAGTGCTAGTAACTATGGCTACACCTTC. Translated, it gives CSASNYGYTF.

The chain joins TRBV5-4 to TRBJ2-3; the match to TRBD2 covers 10 bases. This CDR3 is built from 16 residues. Trimming cost V 4 bases and J 1 base; bases outside gene matches: 6. CDR1 is SGHNT, CDR2 YYREEE, per germline (reference sequence). The DNA of the CDR3 is TGTGCCAGCAGCCCACTAGGGACTAGCGGCACAGATACGCAGTATTTT. This codes for CASSPLGTSGTDTQYF.

The table lists this clonotype with a few counts. The V and J genes are TRBV9 and TRBJ1-2; D remains ambiguous. The length of the CDR3 is 15 residues. Germline assignment: CDR1 SGDLS and CDR2 YYNGEE. V gave up 4 bases and J gave up 6 bases, with 19 bases separating them. The CDR3 sequence: CASSHPPGILDGYTF. The CDR3 region has the DNA TGTGCCAGCAGCCACCCACCGGGGATCCTCGATGGCTACACCTTC.

In its sample, this clonotype was seen a few times. The chain uses TRBV20-1 and TRBJ2-1; D is unclear. This CDR3 has 11 residues. The V end lost 7 bases, the J end lost 4 bases, and 8 bases lay between the germline ends. The V gene's germline CDR1 is DFQATT and CDR2 SNEGSKA (reference sequence). CDR3 sequence (DNA): TGCAGTGGAATAGGTTACAATGAGCAGTTCTTC. Protein sequence: CSGIGYNEQFF.

This clonotype was found many times. The chain is built from TRBV12-3 or TRBV12-4 and TRBJ2-3; D might be TRBD1 (5 bases). V gave up 6 bases and J gave up 2 bases, with 9 bases separating them. The CDR3 contains 13 residues. The CDR3 spells CASSKQDTDTQYF. DNA for the CDR3: TGTGCCAGCAGCAAACAGGACACAGATACGCAGTATTTT.

The sample holds a few counts of this clonotype. This chain uses TRBV6-5 with TRBJ1-3; 7 bases map to TRBD1. CDR3 length equals 16 residues. Germline trimming cut 0 bases from V and 1 base from J; bases unmatched to any gene: 3. The germline V gene encodes CDR1 MNHEY and CDR2 SVGAGI. The CDR3 loop is CASSYSWTGSGNTIYF. The CDR3 bases are TGTGCCAGCAGTTACTCCTGGACAGGATCTGGAAACACCATATATTTT.

This clonotype was counted between two and nine times. V gene TRBV7-9 combines with J gene TRBJ1-4; perhaps TRBD1 as D (6 bases). V was clipped by 6 bases and J by 13 bases, with 12 bases between them. The CDR3 totals 11 residues. Germline CDR1 and CDR2: SEHNR and FQNEAQ (reference sequence). CDR3 in DNA: TGTGCCAGCAGTTTACAGGGTACACTGTTTTTT. Protein sequence: CASSLQGTLFF.

V is TRBV28 and J is TRBJ1-1; TRBD1 matches at 7 bases. V gave up 10 bases and J gave up 0 bases; unmatched junction bases: 11. Germline CDR1 reads MDHEN; CDR2 reads SYDVKM. The CDR3 runs 15 residues. The CDR3 DNA reads as TGTGCCACCTTCCCGGGACAGCAGTTGAACACTGAAGCTTTCTTT. Translation: CATFPGQQLNTEAFF.

This clonotype was detected a few times. This rearrangement joins TRBV5-1 to TRBJ1-1; D is uncertain. This CDR3 has 15 residues. CDR1 and CDR2 from the germline V gene are SGHRS and YFSETQ. V was shortened by 0 bases and J by 1 base, with 10 bases between the two germline ends. CDR3: CASSLGGPRNTEAFF. The CDR3 region has the DNA TGCGCCAGCAGCTTGGGAGGCCCAAGGAACACTGAAGCTTTCTTT.